These 32 T cell receptor beta chains came from one sample sequenced in a study of T cells after posttransplantation cyclophosphamide (dated by TCRdb to the mid-2010s). The library was produced with the immunoSEQ multiplex PCR assay. Imported from immuneACCESS, the table was reduced by TCRdb to in-frame sequences with V and J called. These copies leave out some clones; in studies compared against another copy, an unresolved V gene accounts for under half, and the cause of the remainder is not known. For this sample the table gives tens of thousands of clones, of which about 82% were detected only once. The ten biggest clones cover 2.8% of the sample. Sequenced: PBMCs. These receptors all come from a man in his thirties or forties with a blood cancer, CMV-positive, and with a related stem cell donor.

The chain couples TRBV4-2 to TRBJ2-5; D unresolved. The V gene's germline CDR1 is LGHNA and CDR2 YNFKEQ. This CDR3 region has 13 residues. The V end was cut by 0 bases, the J end by 4 bases, with 6 bases between. DNA for the CDR3: TGTGCCAGCAGCCAAGATTCTCGAGAGACCCAGTACTTC. It codes for CASSQDSRETQYF.

The table lists this clone with a few counts. The chain carries TRBV7-9 and TRBJ1-5; D ambiguous. CDR3 size: 14 residues. V lost 1 base to trimming and J lost 3 bases, with 7 bases between them. Per germline, CDR1 SEHNR and CDR2 FQNEAQ (reference sequence). CDR3 region: CASSLGYLNQPQHF. CDR3 in DNA: TGTGCCAGCAGCTTAGGTTATCTCAATCAGCCCCAGCATTTT. The full variable domain, its missing parts supplied by reference TRBV7-9 and TRBJ1-5, is DTGVSQNPRHKITKRGQNVTFRCDPISEHNRLYWYRQTLGQGPEFLTYFQNEAQLEKSRLLSDRFSAERPKGSFSTLEIQRTEQGDSAMYLCASSLGYLNQPQHFGDGTRLSIL.

The chain links TRBV28 to TRBJ2-7; 10 bases fit TRBD2. J gave up 7 bases and V 8 bases, and 5 bases lay outside the gene matches. CDR1 is MDHEN and CDR2 is SYDVKM in the germline V gene. The CDR3 totals 12 residues. This chain's CDR3 is CASASGRGEQYF. CDR3 sequence (DNA): TGTGCCAGCGCTAGCGGGAGAGGGGAGCAGTACTTC.

V gene TRBV29-1 combines with J gene TRBJ2-3; D is unresolved. Deletions cut 6 bases from V and 2 bases from J, with 9 bases between. The germline CDR1 and CDR2 sequences are SQVTM and ANQGSEA. The CDR3 runs 12 residues. The CDR3 sequence: CSVRFITDTQYF. CDR3 sequence (DNA): TGCAGCGTCCGGTTCATCACAGATACGCAGTATTTT.

This sequence joins TRBV29-1 and TRBJ1-1; 8 bases agree with TRBD1. This CDR3 has 15 residues. The V gene end was trimmed by 6 bases and the J gene end by 0 bases; junction bases not matched to a gene: 9. Looked up from germline, CDR1 is SQVTM and CDR2 is ANQGSEA. The CDR3 DNA sequence: TGCAGCGTAACCGACAGGGGAGTCATGAACACTGAAGCTTTCTTT. Translation: CSVTDRGVMNTEAFF.

This clone has only a few counts. The V gene is TRBV5-1, the J gene TRBJ1-4; the D is unclear. Trimming cost V 4 bases and J 4 bases, with 14 bases left between them. CDR3 length: 15 residues. Looked up from germline, CDR1 is SGHRS and CDR2 is YFSETQ. In nucleotides, the CDR3 is TGCGCCAGCAGCCCTTCCGGGGTGAATAATGAAAAACTGTTTTTT. This gives the protein CASSPSGVNNEKLFF.

The V gene is TRBV28, the J gene TRBJ1-1; 8 positions agree with TRBD1. The germline V gene has CDR1 MDHEN and CDR2 SYDVKM. CDR3 length: 17 residues. Trimming took 4 bases from V and 1 from J; bases not matched to a gene: 11. The CDR3 coding sequence is TGTGCCAGCAGTTCCGGGACAGGTGGGGTAGGGAACACTGAAGCTTTCTTT. Residues: CASSSGTGGVGNTEAFF.

This clone was found once. V and J are TRBV7-2 and TRBJ2-5, with TRBD1 matching 7 bases. Germline V lookup: CDR1 SGHTA, CDR2 FQGNSA. This CDR3 has 14 residues. Trimming at V came to 5 bases and at J to 1 base, leaving 4 bases not matched to a gene. CDR3 coding DNA: TGTGCCAGCAGCATGACAGGGTCCCAAGAGACCCAGTACTTC. Translating it yields CASSMTGSQETQYF.

J is TRBJ2-1 and V is TRBV28; 10 bases fit TRBD2. V gave up 6 bases and J gave up 5 bases; unmatched junction bases: 10. This CDR3 is built from 16 residues. Germline values: CDR1 MDHEN, CDR2 SYDVKM. In nucleotides, the CDR3 is TGTGCCAGCAGCTTACGACTAGCGGGTTCCGACAATGAGCAGTTCTTC. This codes for CASSLRLAGSDNEQFF.

The CDR3, as DNA: TGTGCCAGCACCCTTCTTGGGGGGGCTAGCACAGATACGCAGTATTTT. Encoded protein: CASTLLGGASTDTQYF. The rearrangement uses TRBV7-2 and TRBJ2-3, with D perhaps TRBD2 (7 bases). Germline CDR1 reads SGHTA; CDR2 reads FQGNSA. This CDR3 has 16 residues. Trimming left V 7 bases short and J 0 bases short, with 17 bases between.

V usage is TRBV6-4 and J usage is TRBJ2-1; 8 nucleotides line up with TRBD2. The length of the CDR3 is 15 residues. V shed 0 bases and J 2 bases; nucleotides not matched to a gene: 0. Looked up from germline, CDR1 is MRHNA and CDR2 is SNTAGT. Here the CDR3 reads CASSDSSGTYNEQFF. The CDR3 nucleotides read TGTGCCAGCAGTGACTCTAGCGGGACCTACAATGAGCAGTTCTTC.

V usage is TRBV7-9 and J usage is TRBJ2-7, with a possible D match to TRBD1 (5 bases). The CDR3 runs 14 residues. The V gene's germline CDR1 is SEHNR and CDR2 FQNEAQ (reference sequence). Trimming pared 5 bases from V and 0 bases from J, leaving 11 bases between. The CDR3 spells CASSLSTDSYEQYF. CDR3 nucleotides: TGTGCCAGCAGCCTCTCGACAGACTCCTACGAGCAGTACTTC. The complete variable domain, with remaining parts taken from reference TRBV7-9 and TRBJ2-7, reads DTGVSQNPRHKITKRGQNVTFRCDPISEHNRLYWYRQTLGQGPEFLTYFQNEAQLEKSRLLSDRFSAERPKGSFSTLEIQRTEQGDSAMYLCASSLSTDSYEQYFGPGTRLTVT.

The chain links TRBV7-2 to TRBJ2-2; TRBD1 matches 7 bases. The germline V gene has CDR1 SGHTA and CDR2 FQGNSA. V lost 5 bases, J lost 3 bases, and 12 bases stayed unmatched. This CDR3 comprises 17 residues. Here the CDR3 DNA reads TGTGCCAGCAGCGCTTCGACAGGGCGAACTCACACCGGGGAGCTGTTTTTT. This encodes CASSASTGRTHTGELFF.

This rearrangement joins TRBV5-5 to TRBJ1-2; possibly TRBD1 for D (6 bases). The V gene lost 4 bases and the J gene lost 8 bases, with 12 bases spanning the gap. The CDR3 is 12 residues long. Germline V CDR1 and CDR2: SGHKS, YYEKEE (reference sequence). The DNA of the CDR3 is TGTGCCAGCAGCCTCCAGGGGCGCGGCTACACCTTC. As protein: CASSLQGRGYTF.

The chain links TRBV4-2 to TRBJ1-1; 7 bases agree with TRBD1. Germline V CDR1 and CDR2: LGHNA, YNFKEQ. CDR3 length: 15 residues. Trimming removed 4 bases from V and 0 bases from J; junction bases left unmatched: 5. The CDR3 DNA is TGTGCCAGCAGCCCGGGGACAGCCATGAACACTGAAGCTTTCTTT. This translates into CASSPGTAMNTEAFF.

This chain joins TRBV5-1 and TRBJ1-3, with 11 bases fitting TRBD1. Germline CDR1 is SGHRS and CDR2 is YFSETQ. This CDR3 has 15 amino acids. Losses at the gene ends were 4 bases for V and 4 bases for J; bases not matched to a gene: 4. The CDR3 here is CASSMDRGQGNTIYF. The DNA for the CDR3 is TGCGCCAGCAGCATGGACAGGGGGCAAGGAAACACCATATATTTT. Full variable domain (missing parts from reference TRBV5-1 and TRBJ1-3): KAGVTQTPRYLIKTRGQQVTLSCSPISGHRSVSWYQQTPGQGLQFLFEYFSETQRNKGNFPGRFSGRQFSNSRSEMNVSTLELGDSALYLCASSMDRGQGNTIYFGEGSWLTVV.

As concerns this clone: The same CDR3 arises from other DNA sequences in this sample as well. The chain carries TRBV30 and TRBJ1-2; 7 nucleotides align to TRBD1. The CDR3 contains 13 residues. CDR1 is GTSNPN and CDR2 is SVGIG in the germline V gene (reference sequence). J gave up 4 bases and V 2 bases, and 4 bases lay outside the gene matches. CDR3 in DNA: TGTGCCTGGAGTAGGGACAGACCCTATGGCTACACCTTC. Translating gives CAWSRDRPYGYTF.

The chain carries TRBV14 and TRBJ2-7, with TRBD1 matching over 8 bases. V lost 5 bases, J lost 2 bases, and 5 bases stayed unmatched. CDR3 size: 14 residues. Germline CDR1 and CDR2: SGHDN and FVKESK. CDR3 residues: CASSSLTGAYEQYF. In DNA form, the CDR3 reads TGTGCCAGCAGCAGTTTGACAGGGGCCTACGAGCAGTACTTC.

Within the sample, this clone is medium-sized. Within the sample, other DNA sequences also encode this same CDR3. The CDR3 DNA reads TGTGCCAGTACCGACAGGGGGAACACTGAAGCTTTCTTT. It is translated as CASTDRGNTEAFF. The chain has TRBV19 and TRBJ1-1; 8 bases match TRBD1. There are 13 residues in the CDR3. The trim removed 7 bases at V and 1 base at J, leaving 2 bases unmatched. The germline V gene encodes CDR1 LNHDA and CDR2 SQIVND (reference sequence).

The V and J genes are TRBV4-1 and TRBJ2-7; tentative D call: TRBD1 (6 bases). Germline V gene sequence: CDR1 MGHRA, CDR2 YSYEKL. The CDR3 runs 15 residues. V was shortened by 2 bases and J by 2 bases, with 13 bases between the two germline ends. The DNA for the CDR3 is TGCGCCAGCAGCCAAATAATGGGGGCCCCCTACGAGCAGTACTTC. The encoded protein is CASSQIMGAPYEQYF.

The J gene is TRBJ2-7, the V gene TRBV10-3; TRBD1 matches 7 bases. The V gene's germline CDR1 is ENHRY and CDR2 SYGVKD. V trimming: 8 bases; J trimming: 2 bases; junction bases outside the gene matches: 6. The CDR3 runs 13 residues. The CDR3 DNA reads as TGTGCCATCGAGAGACAGGGCGCCTACGAGCAGTACTTC. This gives the protein CAIERQGAYEQYF.

This rearrangement joins TRBV7-3 to TRBJ2-2; D may be TRBD2 (6 bases). This CDR3 region has 15 residues. Trimming took 5 bases from V and 2 from J, leaving 12 bases between them. Germline V lookup: CDR1 SGHTA, CDR2 FQGTGA. The CDR3 DNA is TGTGCCAGCAGCCCGGGACTGGAAAACACCGGGGAGCTGTTTTTT. This translates into CASSPGLENTGELFF.

V usage is TRBV5-4 and J usage is TRBJ1-6; unclear D gene. CDR1 and CDR2 from the germline V gene are SGHNT and YYREEE (reference sequence). This CDR3 region has 14 residues. V was cut by 4 bases and J by 3 bases, with 8 bases left in between. CDR3 sequence: CASSRGDYNSPLHF. The CDR3 DNA sequence: TGTGCCAGCAGCCGGGGTGACTATAATTCACCCCTCCACTTT.

The CDR3 loop reads CASTPSTVSSAFF. The DNA for the CDR3 is TGTGCCAGCACCCCCAGCACAGTCTCGTCCGCTTTCTTT. The chain couples TRBV11-2 to TRBJ1-1, with D hard to call. The germline gives CDR1 SGHAT, CDR2 FQNNGV. V was shortened by 7 bases and J by 11 bases, with 20 bases between the two germline ends. The CDR3 is made up of 13 amino acids.

This clone was picked up one time. The V gene is TRBV7-9, the J gene TRBJ2-5; TRBD2 matches at 8 bases. The CDR3 spans 17 residues. Germline V gives CDR1 SEHNR, CDR2 FQNEAQ (reference sequence). V dropped 0 bases and J dropped 5; count of bases not matched to a gene: 11. CDR3 sequence (DNA): TGTGCCAGCAGCTTAGCGCGCGGTAGCGGGAAAAGTGAGACCCAGTACTTC. It translates to CASSLARGSGKSETQYF.

This sequence joins TRBV11-3 and TRBJ1-6; 9 bases fit TRBD1. Trimming cost V 1 base and J 8 bases; bases outside gene matches: 3. Germline V gene lookup returns CDR1 SGHNT and CDR2 YENEEA. This CDR3 region has 15 residues. The CDR3 bases are TGTGCCAGCAGCTTAGGCGACAGGGGGTATTCACCCCTCCACTTT. Translated, it gives CASSLGDRGYSPLHF.

A note on this clone: The junction shows a germline mismatch at one end, possibly a read error. The rearrangement links TRBV5-1 to TRBJ2-1, with TRBD2 matching 10 bases. This CDR3 contains 16 residues. CDR1 is SGHRS and CDR2 is YFSETQ in the germline V gene. This CDR3 reads CAGSLWLAGDYNEQFF. The CDR3, as DNA: TGCGCCGGCAGCTTGTGGCTAGCGGGAGATTACAATGAGCAGTTCTTC. Full variable domain (rest looked up from reference TRBV5-1 and TRBJ2-1): KAGVTQTPRYLIKTRGQQVTLSCSPISGHRSVSWYQQTPGQGLQFLFEYFSETQRNKGNFPGRFSGRQFSNSRSEMNVSTLELGDSALYLCAGSLWLAGDYNEQFFGPGTRLTVL.

The chain is built from TRBV6-1 and TRBJ2-7; 8 positions agree with TRBD2. Germline CDR1 is MNHNS and CDR2 is SASEGT. The CDR3 covers 15 residues. The ends lost 3 bases at V and 4 bases at J; junction bases unmatched: 8. The CDR3 bases are TGTGCCAGCAGTGACTCCCCTTCGGGAGGGTACGAGCAGTACTTC. Encoded protein: CASSDSPSGGYEQYF.

This clone occurred once. V and J are TRBV6-5 and TRBJ2-1; TRBD2 might be the D (6 bases). Trimming shortened V by 9 bases and J by 0 bases, and 15 bases separated the two germline ends. Per germline, CDR1 MNHEY and CDR2 SVGAGI. This CDR3 comprises 15 residues. The CDR3 region is CASNSGFSSYNEQFF. In DNA form, the CDR3 reads TGTGCCAGTAATAGCGGTTTCAGCTCCTACAATGAGCAGTTCTTC.

This chain links TRBV5-1 with TRBJ1-5; TRBD1 is a possible D gene (6 bases). Germline V gene sequence: CDR1 SGHRS, CDR2 YFSETQ. The CDR3 loop spans 16 amino acids. Trimming removed 4 bases at V and 0 bases at J, with 14 bases between. CDR3 loop: CASSPRNRDSNQPQHF. The CDR3 nucleotides are TGCGCCAGCAGCCCCAGAAACAGGGATAGCAATCAGCCCCAGCATTTT.

The chain uses TRBV5-4 and TRBJ1-4; 9 bases are a match to TRBD1. The CDR3 is 17 amino acids. V dropped 0 bases and J dropped 0; count of bases not matched to a gene: 3. CDR1 and CDR2 (germline): SGHNT, YYREEE (reference sequence). The CDR3 coding sequence is TGTGCCAGCAGCTTGGACAGGGGGCTTGCAACTAATGAAAAACTGTTTTTT. Its protein is CASSLDRGLATNEKLFF.

This clone is a singleton in its sample. The CDR3, as DNA: TGTGCCAGCAGTTCCCCGGAGGGCCTCCGCTACACTGAAGCTTTCTTT. Residues: CASSSPEGLRYTEAFF. This chain links TRBV6-6 with TRBJ1-1; D not certain. Trimming stripped 4 bases from V and 3 bases from J, with 18 bases between. Germline loops: CDR1 MNHNY, CDR2 SVGAGI (reference sequence). CDR3 size: 16 residues.